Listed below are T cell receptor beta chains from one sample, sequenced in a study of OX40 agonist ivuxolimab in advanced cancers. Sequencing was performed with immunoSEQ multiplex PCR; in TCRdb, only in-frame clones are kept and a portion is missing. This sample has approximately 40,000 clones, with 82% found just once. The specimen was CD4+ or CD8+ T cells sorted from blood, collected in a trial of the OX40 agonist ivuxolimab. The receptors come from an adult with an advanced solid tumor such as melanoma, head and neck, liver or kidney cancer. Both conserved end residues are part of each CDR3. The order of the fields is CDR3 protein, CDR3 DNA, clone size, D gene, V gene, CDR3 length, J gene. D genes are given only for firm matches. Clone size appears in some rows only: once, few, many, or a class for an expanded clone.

cdr3_aa: CASSFYTDTQYF
cdr3_nt: TGTGCCAGCAGCTTTTACACAGATACGCAGTATTTT
clone_size: NA
d_call: NA
v_call: TRBV7-2
cdr3_length: 12
j_call: TRBJ2-3

cdr3_aa: CASSSDSGDEKLFF
cdr3_nt: TGCGCCAGCAGCTCGGACAGCGGGGATGAAAAACTGTTTTTT
clone_size: NA
d_call: NA
v_call: TRBV5-1
cdr3_length: 14
j_call: TRBJ1-4

cdr3_aa: CASSFGPRGYEQYF
cdr3_nt: TGCGCCAGCAGCTTTGGCCCGCGAGGATACGAGCAGTACTTC
clone_size: NA
d_call: NA
v_call: TRBV5-1
cdr3_length: 14
j_call: TRBJ2-7

cdr3_aa: CASRENPGGDEQFF
cdr3_nt: TGTGCCAGCAGGGAAAACCCAGGGGGCGATGAGCAGTTCTTC
clone_size: NA
d_call: TRBD1
v_call: TRBV2
cdr3_length: 14
j_call: TRBJ2-1

cdr3_aa: CASSEGENSPLHF
cdr3_nt: TGTGCCAGCAGTGAGGGGGAGAATTCACCCCTCCACTTT
clone_size: NA
d_call: NA
v_call: TRBV27
cdr3_length: 13
j_call: TRBJ1-6

cdr3_aa: CASSSRRGGYYGYTF
cdr3_nt: TGTGCCAGCAGCTCCCGTCGGGGGGGTTACTATGGCTACACCTTC
clone_size: NA
d_call: NA
v_call: TRBV7-2
cdr3_length: 15
j_call: TRBJ1-2

cdr3_aa: CASSQDDAGFYNSPLHF
cdr3_nt: TGTGCCAGCAGCCAAGATGATGCAGGTTTTTATAATTCACCCCTCCACTTT
clone_size: NA
d_call: NA
v_call: TRBV14
cdr3_length: 17
j_call: TRBJ1-6

cdr3_aa: CASSLYLWTGDGYTF
cdr3_nt: TGTGCCAGCAGCTTGTATTTGTGGACAGGGGATGGCTACACCTTC
clone_size: NA
d_call: TRBD1
v_call: TRBV5-5
cdr3_length: 15
j_call: TRBJ1-2

cdr3_aa: CASSPPGDAEKLFF
cdr3_nt: TGTGCCAGCTCACCACCGGGGGACGCTGAAAAACTGTTTTTT
clone_size: few
d_call: NA
v_call: TRBV18
cdr3_length: 14
j_call: TRBJ1-4

cdr3_aa: CASSMGLSSYNEQFF
cdr3_nt: TGTGCCAGCAGTATGGGACTCAGCTCCTACAATGAGCAGTTCTTC
clone_size: once
d_call: NA
v_call: TRBV28
cdr3_length: 15
j_call: TRBJ2-1

cdr3_aa: CASSSLTTSTDTQYF
cdr3_nt: TGCGCCAGCAGCTCCTTGACAACTAGCACAGATACGCAGTATTTT
clone_size: NA
d_call: NA
v_call: TRBV5-1
cdr3_length: 15
j_call: TRBJ2-3

cdr3_aa: CASSSSPGGGNYGYTF
cdr3_nt: TGTGCCAGCAGCTCCTCCCCGGGGGGCGGCAACTATGGCTACACCTTC
clone_size: NA
d_call: NA
v_call: TRBV5-6
cdr3_length: 16
j_call: TRBJ1-2

cdr3_aa: CASTSGRAYDEQFF
cdr3_nt: TGTGCCAGCACTAGCGGGAGGGCCTATGATGAGCAGTTCTTC
clone_size: NA
d_call: TRBD2
v_call: TRBV7-2
cdr3_length: 14
j_call: TRBJ2-1

cdr3_aa: CASSRIGVGELFF
cdr3_nt: TGTGCCAGCAGCCGAATTGGGGTCGGGGAGCTGTTTTTT
clone_size: medium-sized
d_call: NA
v_call: TRBV11-1
cdr3_length: 13
j_call: TRBJ2-2

cdr3_aa: CASSRTGWDTQYF
cdr3_nt: TGTGCCAGCAGCCGCACAGGTTGGGATACGCAGTATTTT
clone_size: NA
d_call: NA
v_call: TRBV2
cdr3_length: 13
j_call: TRBJ2-3

cdr3_aa: CASSSLIHPGVPSGNTIYF
cdr3_nt: TGTGCCAGCAGTTCTCTAATTCACCCAGGGGTCCCCTCTGGAAACACCATATATTTT
clone_size: NA
d_call: NA
v_call: TRBV27
cdr3_length: 19
j_call: TRBJ1-3

cdr3_aa: CSVDPTGNTEAFF
cdr3_nt: TGCAGCGTTGACCCGACAGGGAACACTGAAGCTTTCTTT
clone_size: once
d_call: NA
v_call: TRBV29-1
cdr3_length: 13
j_call: TRBJ1-1

cdr3_aa: CASSTPGLAGEGELFF
cdr3_nt: TGTGCCAGCAGCACGCCGGGACTAGCGGGAGAAGGGGAGCTGTTTTTT
clone_size: NA
d_call: TRBD2
v_call: TRBV5-4
cdr3_length: 16
j_call: TRBJ2-2

cdr3_aa: CASSVRMADLMNTEAFF
cdr3_nt: TGTGCCAGCAGCGTTAGAATGGCAGACCTTATGAACACTGAAGCTTTCTTT
clone_size: NA
d_call: NA
v_call: TRBV9
cdr3_length: 17
j_call: TRBJ1-1

cdr3_aa: CASSSGRISANYGYTF
cdr3_nt: TGTGCCAGCTCTTCGGGACGGATCTCGGCGAACTATGGCTACACCTTC
clone_size: NA
d_call: NA
v_call: TRBV18
cdr3_length: 16
j_call: TRBJ1-2

cdr3_aa: CASSPGLMSGNEQFF
cdr3_nt: TGTGCCAGCAGCCCTGGACTGATGAGTGGTAATGAGCAGTTCTTC
clone_size: NA
d_call: NA
v_call: TRBV7-6
cdr3_length: 15
j_call: TRBJ2-1

cdr3_aa: CASSFQTGPDSPLHF
cdr3_nt: TGTGCCAGCAGCTTCCAGACAGGGCCGGATTCACCCCTCCACTTT
clone_size: once
d_call: TRBD1
v_call: TRBV5-4
cdr3_length: 15
j_call: TRBJ1-6

cdr3_aa: CASSLGGRARFNEQFF
cdr3_nt: TGTGCCAGCAGTTTGGGGGGGAGGGCTCGATTCAATGAGCAGTTCTTC
clone_size: NA
d_call: TRBD2
v_call: TRBV28
cdr3_length: 16
j_call: TRBJ2-1

cdr3_aa: CASSSYRDRGFEQYF
cdr3_nt: TGTGCCAGCAGCTCCTACCGGGACAGGGGTTTCGAGCAGTACTTC
clone_size: NA
d_call: TRBD1
v_call: TRBV7-9
cdr3_length: 15
j_call: TRBJ2-7

cdr3_aa: CASSPTPGQGGPLGNQPQHF
cdr3_nt: TGTGCCAGCAGTCCTACACCTGGACAGGGGGGACCGTTGGGCAATCAGCCCCAGCATTTT
clone_size: NA
d_call: TRBD1
v_call: TRBV2
cdr3_length: 20
j_call: TRBJ1-5

cdr3_aa: CASSKVGGRAQHF
cdr3_nt: TGTGCCAGCAGCAAAGTCGGTGGTAGGGCCCAGCATTTT
clone_size: NA
d_call: NA
v_call: TRBV21-1
cdr3_length: 13
j_call: TRBJ1-5

cdr3_aa: CASIGTGGSYEQYF
cdr3_nt: TGTGCCAGCATTGGTACGGGGGGAAGCTACGAGCAGTACTTC
clone_size: NA
d_call: TRBD2
v_call: TRBV5-6
cdr3_length: 14
j_call: TRBJ2-7

cdr3_aa: CASSWTSTSVFDGTGELFF
cdr3_nt: TGCGCCAGCAGCTGGACCTCGACTAGCGTGTTCGATGGCACCGGGGAGCTGTTTTTT
clone_size: NA
d_call: TRBD2
v_call: TRBV5-1
cdr3_length: 19
j_call: TRBJ2-2

cdr3_aa: CASSLEQNYGYTF
cdr3_nt: TGTGCCAGCAGCTTGGAACAGAACTATGGCTACACCTTC
clone_size: NA
d_call: NA
v_call: TRBV5-6
cdr3_length: 13
j_call: TRBJ1-2

cdr3_aa: CASSYRGQYNEQFF
cdr3_nt: TGTGCCAGCAGTTACCGGGGACAGTACAATGAGCAGTTCTTC
clone_size: few
d_call: TRBD1
v_call: TRBV6-5
cdr3_length: 14
j_call: TRBJ2-1

cdr3_aa: CASSPLPGLGFGNEQFF
cdr3_nt: TGTGCCAGCAGCCCCCTCCCGGGACTAGGGTTTGGAAATGAGCAGTTCTTC
clone_size: NA
d_call: TRBD2
v_call: TRBV14
cdr3_length: 17
j_call: TRBJ2-1